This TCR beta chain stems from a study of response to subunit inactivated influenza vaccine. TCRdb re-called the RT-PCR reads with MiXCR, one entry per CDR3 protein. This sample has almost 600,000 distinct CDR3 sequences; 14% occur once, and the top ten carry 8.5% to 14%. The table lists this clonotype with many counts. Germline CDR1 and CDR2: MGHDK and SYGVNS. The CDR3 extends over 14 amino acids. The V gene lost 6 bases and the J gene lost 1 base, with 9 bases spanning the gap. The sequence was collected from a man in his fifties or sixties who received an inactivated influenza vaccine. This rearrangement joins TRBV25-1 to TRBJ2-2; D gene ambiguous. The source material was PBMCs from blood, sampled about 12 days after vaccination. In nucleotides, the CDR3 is TGTGCCAGCAGCCTGTCTGAGAACACCGGGGAGCTGTTTTTT. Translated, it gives CASSLSENTGELFF.